Listed here are 8 T cell receptor beta chains from one sample, sequenced in a study of CD8 T cells in Susac syndrome. The RNA input was roughly 0.45 to 1 ug, and it was reverse transcribed with random hexamers. Via MiXCR, TCRdb re-called the immunoSEQ multiplex PCR reads, giving one row per CDR3 protein. The sample includes tens of thousands of distinct CDR3 sequences, approximately 94% of them seen just once. The sample was CD8+ T cells from PBMCs. Source of these receptors: a human donor in good health.

The rearrangement joins TRBV18 to TRBJ2-7; 7 bases fit TRBD1. Germline loops: CDR1 KGHSH, CDR2 LQKENI. This CDR3 spans 16 amino acids. V shed 6 bases, J shed 0 bases, and the junction held 11 bases outside the gene matches. The CDR3, as DNA: TGTGCCAGCTCCCTCATTGAGACAGGGAGCTCCTACGAGCAGTACGTC. Its protein product is CASSLIETGSSYEQYV.

V gene TRBV20-1 combines with J gene TRBJ1-1; possibly TRBD1 for D (6 bases). Deletions cut 3 bases from V and 1 base from J, with 12 bases between. The CDR3 runs 14 residues. The germline V gene has CDR1 DFQATT and CDR2 SNEGSKA (reference sequence). The CDR3 here is CSASTEGGNTEAFF. CDR3 coding DNA: TGCAGTGCTAGTACCGAGGGGGGGAACACTGAAGCTTTCTTT.

The rearrangement uses TRBV9 and TRBJ1-2; tentatively, D is TRBD1 (6 bases). Germline CDR1 SGDLS, CDR2 YYNGEE. V was trimmed by 3 bases and J by 2 bases, leaving 11 bases between them. This CDR3 has 14 residues. The CDR3 loop reads CASSAADSNYGYTF. The CDR3 coding sequence is TGTGCCAGCAGCGCAGCGGACAGCAACTATGGCTACACCTTC.

V is TRBV27 and J is TRBJ2-7; 9 nucleotides match TRBD2. The CDR3 runs to 14 residues. Germline lookup yields CDR1 MNHEY and CDR2 SMNVEV (reference sequence). The ends lost 6 bases at V and 5 bases at J; junction bases unmatched: 8. The CDR3 nucleotides read TGTGCCAGCAGCCCCCTAGCGGGGCAGGACGAGCAGTACTTC. Protein: CASSPLAGQDEQYF.

V usage is TRBV2 and J usage is TRBJ1-1; possibly TRBD1 for D (5 bases). There are 15 residues in the CDR3. V was trimmed by 1 base and J by 6 bases, leaving 15 bases between them. Germline V gene data show CDR1 as SNHLY and CDR2 as FYNNEI. CDR3 sequence (DNA): TGTGCCAGCAGTGAAGGCACAGGTATTGAGTCTGAAGCTTTCTTT. Translated: CASSEGTGIESEAFF.

The rearrangement uses TRBV27 and TRBJ2-1, with 10 nucleotides matching TRBD2. Germline V CDR1 and CDR2: MNHEY, SMNVEV (reference sequence). The J segment lost 6 bases and the V segment lost 8 bases, leaving 13 bases of the junction unmatched. The CDR3 spans 16 residues. The CDR3 region is CASSKGLAGVPNEQFF. The CDR3, as DNA: TGTGCCAGCTCTAAGGGCCTAGCGGGAGTACCCAATGAGCAGTTCTTC.

The rearrangement uses TRBV25-1 and TRBJ1-5; D remains unclear. This CDR3 has 13 residues. Germline CDR1 and CDR2: MGHDK and SYGVNS. With 5 bases removed from V and 10 bases from J, the gap between germline ends came to 15 bases. CDR3 DNA: TGTGCCAGCAGTTTAACGGAGGTGGGCCCCCAGCATTTT. Translation: CASSLTEVGPQHF.

The gene calls are TRBV6-1 and TRBJ2-1, with 10 bases that match TRBD1. The length of the CDR3 is 16 residues. J gave up 6 bases and V 2 bases, and 7 bases lay outside the gene matches. Germline V gives CDR1 MNHNS, CDR2 SASEGT. This chain's CDR3 is CASSERRDRGPNEQFF. CDR3 DNA sequence: TGTGCCAGCAGTGAACGTAGGGACAGGGGACCCAATGAGCAGTTCTTC.